This T cell receptor beta chain was captured in a study of high-grade serous ovarian cancer treatment subgroups. Study-level information: Samples averaged about 15,000 reads and several thousand unique TCR beta rearrangements. Study observations and caveats: Repertoire similarity ranged about 0.095 to 0.8 between tumors of one patient.

A remark on this clone: Its antigen remains unknown.

Only in-frame clones appear in the TCRdb table, and some are missing; sequencing was by immunoSEQ multiplex PCR. The repertoire holds 35,000 to 45,000 clones, around 80% seen once, with roughly 3% in the top ten. Deletions cut 1 base from V and 0 bases from J, with 10 bases between. Germline-derived CDR1 and CDR2 are SGHNT and YENEEA. This CDR3 has 15 residues. The tumor samples were collected prior to definitive surgery or chemotherapy. The sample taken for sequencing was tumor tissue. The genes are TRBV11-3 and TRBJ2-7; no definite D call. The receptor comes from a human donor with high-grade serous ovarian cancer. CDR3 protein: CASSLGRSSSYEQYF. CDR3 nucleotide sequence: TGTGCCAGCAGCTTAGGGCGTTCTTCCTCCTACGAGCAGTACTTC.